The rows below give T cell receptor beta chains drawn from one sample of a study of shared clonotypes between healthy human individuals. Assay used: immunoSEQ multiplex PCR; TCRdb lists only in-frame clones, some missing. The repertoire has 2 million to 2.5 million clones, less than 95% of them found once; the top ten carry 0.37%. Sequenced: naive CD4+ T cells from PBMCs. These receptors were taken from a man aged 18 to 29 in good health. Some clones in this sample may be carry-over from other donors' samples. Both conserved end residues are part of each CDR3. The order of the fields is D gene, clone size, J gene, V gene, CDR3 DNA, CDR3 protein. D genes are given only for firm matches. Rows give clone size only sometimes, using once, few, many, or a class for an expanded clone.

-	-	TRBJ2-1	TRBV27	TGTGCCAGCAGTCCCAGTCCCTACAATGAGCAGTTCTTC	CASSPSPYNEQFF
TRBD1	-	TRBJ2-6	TRBV5-1	TGCGCCAGCAGCTTGAGGACAGGGGGCTCTGGGGCCAACGTCCTGACTTTC	CASSLRTGGSGANVLTF
-	-	TRBJ2-3	TRBV9	TGTGCCAGCAGCGCCTACCAGGCAGGGTCCGCAGATACGCAGTATTTT	CASSAYQAGSADTQYF
TRBD1	once	TRBJ2-5	TRBV14	TGTGCCAGCAGCCGGTCGGGACAGCCGTACCAAGAGACCCAGTACTTC	CASSRSGQPYQETQYF
-	once	TRBJ1-3	TRBV30	TGTGCCTGGAGGGACATTCGGGGCTCTGGAAACACCATATATTTT	CAWRDIRGSGNTIYF
-	-	TRBJ2-4	TRBV27	TGTGCCAGCACGAGGGGGGGCAGGGCATTTAACGCCAAAAACATTCAGTACTTC	CASTRGGRAFNAKNIQYF
-	once	TRBJ1-2	TRBV28	TGTGCCAGCAGGGCAAACCGGGGCAACTATGGCTACACCTTC	CASRANRGNYGYTF
-	-	TRBJ2-7	TRBV7-3	TGTGCCAGCAGCCGGGGTCCAGTGGGAACCTACGAGCAGTACTTC	CASSRGPVGTYEQYF
TRBD2	-	TRBJ2-5	TRBV29-1	TGCAGCGTTGATGAGACTAGCGGGAAAGAGACCCAGTACTTC	CSVDETSGKETQYF
-	-	TRBJ1-5	TRBV19	TGTGCCAGTAGAGAGACGGGGTTAGGCAATCAGCCCCAGCATTTT	CASRETGLGNQPQHF
TRBD2	-	TRBJ2-7	TRBV5-1	TGCGCCAGCAGCTTGGGTAGCGGGATTATCGCCTACGAGCAGTACTTC	CASSLGSGIIAYEQYF
-	-	TRBJ2-7	TRBV4-1	TGCGCCAGCAGCCAGCCAGACTTCGGGAGCGGCGACGAGCAGTACTTC	CASSQPDFGSGDEQYF
TRBD1	-	TRBJ2-5	TRBV6-5	TGTGCCAGCAGTCAGCCGGGACAGGGTTATGAGACCCAGTACTTC	CASSQPGQGYETQYF
-	-	TRBJ2-1	TRBV18	TGTGCCAGCTCACCAGAAAGTGAGCAGTTCTTC	CASSPESEQFF
-	-	TRBJ1-4	TRBV18	TGTGCCAGCTCACCAGGGATTGAAAAACTGTTTTTT	CASSPGIEKLFF
TRBD2	-	TRBJ2-5	TRBV5-1	TGCGCCAGCAGCTTGGTCCGGGAGGGAGAGACCCAGTACTTC	CASSLVREGETQYF
-	-	TRBJ2-1	TRBV29-1	TGCAGCGTTGAAGTGCGGGCTGAGCAGTTCTTC	CSVEVRAEQFF
-	few	TRBJ1-1	TRBV7-3	TGTGCCAGCAGCTTATTGGGGCTTGGCACTGAAGCTTTCTTT	CASSLLGLGTEAFF
-	-	TRBJ2-7	TRBV7-2	TGTGCCAGCAGCTTACTGGGTCTGGGCTACGAGCAGTACTTC	CASSLLGLGYEQYF
-	-	TRBJ2-3	TRBV19	TGTGCCAGTAGTGCATATAGCGGCATCACAGATACGCAGTATTTT	CASSAYSGITDTQYF
TRBD1	-	TRBJ1-4	TRBV27	TGTGCCAGCAGTCCACAGGGGGCAGCTAATGAAAAACTGTTTTTT	CASSPQGAANEKLFF
-	-	TRBJ2-2	TRBV7-3	TGTGCCAGCAGCCTCGGGGTCCCGAACACCGGGGAGCTGTTTTTT	CASSLGVPNTGELFF
-	-	TRBJ2-1	TRBV5-1	TGCGCCAGCAGCCGCCCCCGGGAAGCCGGGACCGTCAATGAGCAGTTCTTC	CASSRPREAGTVNEQFF
-	-	TRBJ2-7	TRBV27	TGTGCCAGCACTAAATCACGGGCTAGCTTAGCCGAGCAGTACTTC	CASTKSRASLAEQYF
-	-	TRBJ2-5	TRBV6-5	TGTGCCAGCCGGGGCCTCCGGGGCGGAGAGACCCAGTACTTC	CASRGLRGGETQYF
-	once	TRBJ2-6	TRBV6-4	TGTGCCAGCAGTGGTGGGGGAGTCTCTGGGGCCAACGTCCTGACTTTC	CASSGGGVSGANVLTF
-	-	TRBJ1-4	TRBV5-1	TGCGCCAGCAGCTTGGGACCCGAAAGCGAAAAACTGTTTTTT	CASSLGPESEKLFF
-	-	TRBJ1-1	TRBV27	TGTGCCAGCAGTACTCCGGCGGCCGTGGAAGCTTTCTTT	CASSTPAAVEAFF
TRBD2	-	TRBJ2-7	TRBV28	TGTGCCAGCAGTTCCTTAGCGGGAAATACGGGGAAGCAGTACTTC	CASSSLAGNTGKQYF
-	-	TRBJ1-1	TRBV6-6	TGTGCCAGCAGTTCCTCTGAAGCTTTCTTT	CASSSSEAFF
-	-	TRBJ2-5	TRBV9	TGTGCCAGCAGCAAACCTGATCGAAATCCTTGGGGCGGGACCCAGTACTTC	CASSKPDRNPWGGTQYF
-	-	TRBJ2-3	TRBV5-4	TGTGCCAGCAGCTTGTGGCGGGCGGACCTCACAGATACGCAGTATTTT	CASSLWRADLTDTQYF
TRBD2	-	TRBJ2-7	TRBV11-2	TGTGCCAGCAGCTTCCAAGCGGGAGCGGGTGAGCAGTACTTC	CASSFQAGAGEQYF
TRBD2	-	TRBJ2-3	TRBV5-1	TGCGCCAGCAGCTACCTAGCGGGAGAGGATACGCAGTATTTT	CASSYLAGEDTQYF
TRBD2	-	TRBJ2-5	TRBV14	TGTGCCAGCAGCCAATACCGGGCTACTAGCGGACAAGAGACCCAGTACTTC	CASSQYRATSGQETQYF
-	once	TRBJ2-2	TRBV5-1	TGCGCCAGCAGCCCCGGGGCGAGCAACACCGGGGAGCTGTTTTTT	CASSPGASNTGELFF
-	-	TRBJ2-1	TRBV7-3	TGTGCCAGCAGCTTAGGCCCGTACAATGAGCAGTTCTTC	CASSLGPYNEQFF
-	once	TRBJ1-4	TRBV6-1	TGTGCCGGAAGAATGGGGCCTAATGAAAAACTGTTTTTT	CAGRMGPNEKLFF
TRBD1	-	TRBJ1-1	TRBV10-3	TGTGCCATCAGAGGACAGGGATCTGAAGCTTTCTTT	CAIRGQGSEAFF
TRBD1	-	TRBJ1-1	TRBV2	TGTGCCAGCGGAGGACAGGGGACGAACACTGAAGCTTTCTTT	CASGGQGTNTEAFF
-	-	TRBJ2-3	TRBV28	TGTGCCAGCAGTTTATTAGGGGTTGTTGATACGCAGTATTTT	CASSLLGVVDTQYF
-	few	TRBJ1-2	TRBV10-1	TGCGCCACCCTGTATGGCTACACCTTC	CATLYGYTF
-	-	TRBJ1-2	TRBV27	TGTGCCAGCGAAAAGGGCTACACCTTC	CASEKGYTF
-	-	TRBJ1-2	TRBV19	TGTGCCAGTAGTATTGTCTCGACAGGATCTAACTATGGCTACACCTTC	CASSIVSTGSNYGYTF
TRBD1	-	TRBJ2-5	TRBV5-1	TGCGCCAGCAGCTTGGGGGACACTACAGGGGGTGTTGGAGAGACCCAGTACTTC	CASSLGDTTGGVGETQYF
-	-	TRBJ2-7	TRBV19	TGTGCCAGTAGTGATTGGGGGCGAGAGGGGAGCTACGAGCAGTACTTC	CASSDWGREGSYEQYF
-	-	TRBJ2-7	TRBV6-1	TGTGCCAGCAGCCGTCGACAGGTTTCCTACGAGCAGTACTTC	CASSRRQVSYEQYF
-	-	TRBJ2-7	TRBV29-1	TGCAGCGTTGTGGGGGGATCCTACGAGCAGTACTTC	CSVVGGSYEQYF
-	-	TRBJ2-7	TRBV5-4	TGTGCCAGCAGCCCGGCGCGGGGTTTAGCCTACGAGCAGTACTTC	CASSPARGLAYEQYF
-	-	TRBJ1-2	TRBV5-1	TGCGCCAGCAGCTTGTTGGCTCATACAAACCCTATATCGGGCTACACCTTC	CASSLLAHTNPISGYTF
-	once	TRBJ2-3	TRBV7-2	TGTGCCAGCAGCTTTCGGGGAGATACGCAGTATTTT	CASSFRGDTQYF
-	few	TRBJ1-1	TRBV5-1	TGCGCCAGCAGCATCGGGCAGAGGAACACTGAAGCTTTCTTT	CASSIGQRNTEAFF
-	-	TRBJ1-2	TRBV6-5	TGTGCCAGCAGTTACGGGGGGCCCTATGGCTACACCTTC	CASSYGGPYGYTF
-	-	TRBJ2-1	TRBV7-9	TGTGCCAGCACCTGGACTGGCGGGGTTAATGAGCAGTTCTTC	CASTWTGGVNEQFF
-	-	TRBJ1-2	TRBV18	TGTGCCAGCTCACCTGAACCTACAGGGTCGGTTGGCTACACCTTC	CASSPEPTGSVGYTF
-	-	TRBJ1-1	TRBV25-1	TGTGCCAGCAGGGGGATTTCTGAAGCTTTCTTT	CASRGISEAFF
-	few	TRBJ2-5	TRBV7-3	TGTGCCAGCAGGAGCACGGTTGAGGAAGAGACCCAGTACTTC	CASRSTVEEETQYF
-	-	TRBJ2-3	TRBV6-6	TGTGCCAGCACGCCGGGGGATACGCAGTATTTT	CASTPGDTQYF